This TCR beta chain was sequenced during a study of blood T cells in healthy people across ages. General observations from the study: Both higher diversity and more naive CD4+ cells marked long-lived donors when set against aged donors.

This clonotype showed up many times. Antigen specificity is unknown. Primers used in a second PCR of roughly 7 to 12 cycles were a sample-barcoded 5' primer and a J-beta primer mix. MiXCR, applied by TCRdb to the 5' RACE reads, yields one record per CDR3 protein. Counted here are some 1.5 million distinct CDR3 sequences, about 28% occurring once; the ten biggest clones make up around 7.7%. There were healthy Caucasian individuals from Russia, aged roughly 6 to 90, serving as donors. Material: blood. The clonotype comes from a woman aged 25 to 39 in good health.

Written as DNA, the CDR3 is TGTGCCAGCAGCTTAGATCCAAACGATAACATTCAGTACTTC. Protein product: CASSLDPNDNIQYF. The chain combines TRBV11-2 with TRBJ2-4; D not certain. This CDR3 spans 14 amino acids. The V and J ends lost 0 bases and 7 bases respectively, with 10 bases between them. Germline assignment: CDR1 SGHAT and CDR2 FQNNGV.